This TCR beta chain was recovered during a study of somatic mutations in cytotoxic T cells in rheumatoid arthritis. Background on the study: Blood samples of about 29 ml were drawn from patients (in EDTA) right after diagnosis and before any treatment. Sorting by flow gave nearly 100% purity for some V beta antibody-stained T-cell populations, including V beta1+ cells sequenced for TCRB.

Findings and limits, study-wide: Within the rheumatoid arthritis patients, CD8+ clonality went up as age increased (Spearman r ≈ 0.49). The same was not true of the healthy controls. Antigen specificity of the expanded CD8+ clones was not determined.

The table came from immunoSEQ multiplex PCR; TCRdb's copy has only in-frame clones and leaves some out. The sample lists more than 4,500 clones, about 72% occurring once. The V gene lost 6 bases and the J gene lost 7 bases, with 16 bases spanning the gap. The V gene's germline CDR1 is MNHNS and CDR2 SASEGT. The CDR3 is 14 amino acids. On this clone: Its antigen is undetermined.

The clonotype comes from an adult with rheumatoid arthritis. The specimen was CD8+ T cells sorted from blood. The V gene is TRBV6-1, the J gene TRBJ2-1, with D tentatively TRBD1 (5 bases). Written as DNA, the CDR3 is TGTGCCAGCAGGGTACGGCGAACAGGTAATGAGCAGTTCTTC. It codes for CASRVRRTGNEQFF.